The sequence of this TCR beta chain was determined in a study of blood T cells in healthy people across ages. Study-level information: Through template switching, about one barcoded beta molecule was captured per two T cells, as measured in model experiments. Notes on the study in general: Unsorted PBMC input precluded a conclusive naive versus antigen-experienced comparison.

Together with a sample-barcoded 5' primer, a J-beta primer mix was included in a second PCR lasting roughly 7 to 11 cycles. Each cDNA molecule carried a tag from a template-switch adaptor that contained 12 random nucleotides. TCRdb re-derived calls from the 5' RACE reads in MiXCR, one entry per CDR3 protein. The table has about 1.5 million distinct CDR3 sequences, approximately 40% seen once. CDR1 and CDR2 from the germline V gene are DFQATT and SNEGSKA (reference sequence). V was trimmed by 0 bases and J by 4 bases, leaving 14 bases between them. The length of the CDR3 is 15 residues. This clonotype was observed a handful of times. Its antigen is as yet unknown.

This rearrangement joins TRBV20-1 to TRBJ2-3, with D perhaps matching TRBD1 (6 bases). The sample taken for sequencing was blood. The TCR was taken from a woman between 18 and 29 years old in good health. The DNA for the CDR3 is TGCAGTGCTAGAGATACGATAACAGGGCCAGATACGCAGTATTTT. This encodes CSARDTITGPDTQYF.